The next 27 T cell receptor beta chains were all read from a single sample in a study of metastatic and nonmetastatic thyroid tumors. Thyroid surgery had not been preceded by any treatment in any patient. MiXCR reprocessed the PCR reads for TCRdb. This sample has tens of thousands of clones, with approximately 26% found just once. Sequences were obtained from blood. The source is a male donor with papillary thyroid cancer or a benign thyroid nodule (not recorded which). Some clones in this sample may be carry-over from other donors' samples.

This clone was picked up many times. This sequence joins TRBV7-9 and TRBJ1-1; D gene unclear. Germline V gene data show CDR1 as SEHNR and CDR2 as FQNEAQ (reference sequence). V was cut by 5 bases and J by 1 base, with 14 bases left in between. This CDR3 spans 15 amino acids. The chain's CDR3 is CASSPYKRENTEAFF. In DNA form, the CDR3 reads TGTGCCAGCAGCCCATACAAGCGAGAGAACACTGAAGCTTTCTTT.

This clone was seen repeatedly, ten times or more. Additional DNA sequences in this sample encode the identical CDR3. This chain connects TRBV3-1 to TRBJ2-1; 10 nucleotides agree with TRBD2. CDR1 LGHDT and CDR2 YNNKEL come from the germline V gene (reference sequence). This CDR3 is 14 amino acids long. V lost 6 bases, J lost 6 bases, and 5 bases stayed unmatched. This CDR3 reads CASSRLAGPNEQFF. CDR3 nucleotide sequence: TGTGCCAGCAGTAGACTAGCGGGCCCCAATGAGCAGTTCTTC.

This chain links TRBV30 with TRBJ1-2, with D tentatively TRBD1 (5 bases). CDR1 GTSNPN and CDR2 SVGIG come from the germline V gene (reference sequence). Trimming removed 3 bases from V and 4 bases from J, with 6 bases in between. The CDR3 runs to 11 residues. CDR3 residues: CAWRGTYGYTF. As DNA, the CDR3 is TGTGCCTGGAGAGGGACCTATGGCTACACCTTC.

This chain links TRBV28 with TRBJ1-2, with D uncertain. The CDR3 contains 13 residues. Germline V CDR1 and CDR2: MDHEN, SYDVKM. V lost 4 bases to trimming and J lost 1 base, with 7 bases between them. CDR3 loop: CASSWKVNYGYTF. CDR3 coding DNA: TGTGCCAGCAGTTGGAAGGTTAACTATGGCTACACCTTC.

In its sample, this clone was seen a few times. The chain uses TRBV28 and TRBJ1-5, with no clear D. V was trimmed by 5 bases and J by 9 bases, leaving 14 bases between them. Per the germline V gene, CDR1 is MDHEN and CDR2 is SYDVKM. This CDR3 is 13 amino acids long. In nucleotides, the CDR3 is TGTGCCAGCAGTCCGGGTAGTGTGCTGCCCCAGCATTTT. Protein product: CASSPGSVLPQHF.

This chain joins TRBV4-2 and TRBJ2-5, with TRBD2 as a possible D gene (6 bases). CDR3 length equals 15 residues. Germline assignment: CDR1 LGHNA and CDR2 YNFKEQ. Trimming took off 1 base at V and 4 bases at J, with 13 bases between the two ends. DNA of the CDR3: TGTGCCAGCAGCCAAGTAGGGTCTAGCGTAGAGACCCAGTACTTC. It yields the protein CASSQVGSSVETQYF.

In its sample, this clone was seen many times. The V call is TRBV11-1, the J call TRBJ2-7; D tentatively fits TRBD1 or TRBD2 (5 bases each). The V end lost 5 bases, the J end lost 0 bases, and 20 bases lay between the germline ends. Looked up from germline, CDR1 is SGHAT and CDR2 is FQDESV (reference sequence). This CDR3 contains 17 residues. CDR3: CASSVGFGGTLSYEQYF. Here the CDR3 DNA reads TGTGCCAGCAGCGTGGGGTTTGGGGGAACCCTCTCCTACGAGCAGTACTTC.

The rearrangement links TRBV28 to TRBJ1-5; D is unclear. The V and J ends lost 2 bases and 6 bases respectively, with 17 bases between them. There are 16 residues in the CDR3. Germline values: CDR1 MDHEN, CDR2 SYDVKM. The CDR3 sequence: CASSLGGLRISQPQHF. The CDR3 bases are TGTGCCAGCAGTTTAGGCGGGCTGAGAATCAGTCAGCCCCAGCATTTT.

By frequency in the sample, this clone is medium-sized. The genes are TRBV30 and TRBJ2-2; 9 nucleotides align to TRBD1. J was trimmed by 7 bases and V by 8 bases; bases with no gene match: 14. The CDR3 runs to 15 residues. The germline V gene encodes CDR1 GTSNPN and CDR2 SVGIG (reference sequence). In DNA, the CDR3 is TGTGCCGGACGAATACAGGGGGCGAGTAGCGGGGAGCTGTTTTTT. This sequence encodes CAGRIQGASSGELFF.

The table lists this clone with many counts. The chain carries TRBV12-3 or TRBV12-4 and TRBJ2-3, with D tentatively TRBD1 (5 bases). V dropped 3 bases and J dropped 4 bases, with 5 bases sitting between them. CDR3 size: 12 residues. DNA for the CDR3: TGTGCCAGCAGTTTCAGGGCAGATACGCAGTATTTT. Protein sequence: CASSFRADTQYF.

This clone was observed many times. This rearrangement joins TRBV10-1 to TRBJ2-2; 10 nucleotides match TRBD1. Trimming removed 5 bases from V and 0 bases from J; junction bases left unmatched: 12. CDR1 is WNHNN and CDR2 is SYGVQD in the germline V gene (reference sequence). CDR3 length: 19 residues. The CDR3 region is CASSRPMQGQGSNTGELFF. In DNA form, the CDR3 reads TGCGCCAGCAGTCGTCCTATGCAGGGACAGGGGTCGAACACCGGGGAGCTGTTTTTT.

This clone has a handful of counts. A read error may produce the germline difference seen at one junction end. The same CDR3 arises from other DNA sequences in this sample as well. In DNA, the CDR3 is TGTGCCAGCATAAATCAGGGGGGACTGGGGGAGCAGTACTTT. Protein: CASINQGGLGEQYF. The chain is built from TRBV6-1 and TRBJ2-7, with a tentative D call TRBD1 (7 bases). Germline V gene sequence: CDR1 MNHNS, CDR2 SASEGT. This CDR3 comprises 14 residues.

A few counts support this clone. The CDR3 DNA is TGTGCCGTTGGGGCGGGGGGCGAGCAGTACTTC. This translates into CAVGAGGEQYF. The chain is built from TRBV6-1 and TRBJ2-7; 8 bases map to TRBD2. Per the germline V gene, CDR1 is MNHNS and CDR2 is SASEGT. With 11 bases clipped from V and 6 bases from J, the junction kept 6 bases outside the gene matches. The CDR3 contains 11 residues.

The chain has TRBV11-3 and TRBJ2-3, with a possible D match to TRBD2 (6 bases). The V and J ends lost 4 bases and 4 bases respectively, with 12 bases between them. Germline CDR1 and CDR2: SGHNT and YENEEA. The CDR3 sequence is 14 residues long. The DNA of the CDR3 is TGTGCCAGCAGCTCCGGGACTGATTCAGATACGCAGTATTTT. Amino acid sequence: CASSSGTDSDTQYF.

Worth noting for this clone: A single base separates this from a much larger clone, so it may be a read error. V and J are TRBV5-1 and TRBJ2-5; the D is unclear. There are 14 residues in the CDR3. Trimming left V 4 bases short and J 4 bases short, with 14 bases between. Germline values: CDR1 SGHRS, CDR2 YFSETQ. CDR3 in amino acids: CASSLGWAAETQYF. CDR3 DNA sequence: TGCGCCAGCAGCCTAGGGTGGGCCGCAGAGACCCAGTACTTC.

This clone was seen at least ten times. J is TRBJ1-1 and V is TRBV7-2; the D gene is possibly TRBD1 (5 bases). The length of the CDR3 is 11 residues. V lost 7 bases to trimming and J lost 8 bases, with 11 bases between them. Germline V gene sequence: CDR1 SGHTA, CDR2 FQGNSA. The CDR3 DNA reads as TGTGCCAGCACCGAGAACAGGGAAGCTTTCTTT. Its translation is CASTENREAFF.

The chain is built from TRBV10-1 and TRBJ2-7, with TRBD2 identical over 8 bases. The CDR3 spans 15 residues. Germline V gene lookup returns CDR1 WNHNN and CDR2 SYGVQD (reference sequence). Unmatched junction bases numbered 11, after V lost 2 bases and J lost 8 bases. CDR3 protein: CASSEEVAGFYQQYF. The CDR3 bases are TGCGCCAGCAGTGAGGAAGTAGCGGGATTTTACCAGCAGTACTTC.

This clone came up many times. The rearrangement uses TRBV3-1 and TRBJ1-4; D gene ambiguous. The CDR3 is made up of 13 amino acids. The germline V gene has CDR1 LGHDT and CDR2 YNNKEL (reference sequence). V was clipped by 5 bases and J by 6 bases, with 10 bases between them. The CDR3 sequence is CASSFPGHEKLFF. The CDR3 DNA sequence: TGTGCCAGCAGCTTCCCAGGTCATGAAAAACTGTTTTTT.

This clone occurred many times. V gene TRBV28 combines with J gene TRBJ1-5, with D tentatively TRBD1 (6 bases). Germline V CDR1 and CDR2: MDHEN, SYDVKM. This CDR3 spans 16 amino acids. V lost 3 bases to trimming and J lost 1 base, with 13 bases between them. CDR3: CASSFWVGASNQPQHF. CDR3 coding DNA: TGTGCCAGCAGTTTTTGGGTGGGGGCCAGCAATCAGCCCCAGCATTTT.

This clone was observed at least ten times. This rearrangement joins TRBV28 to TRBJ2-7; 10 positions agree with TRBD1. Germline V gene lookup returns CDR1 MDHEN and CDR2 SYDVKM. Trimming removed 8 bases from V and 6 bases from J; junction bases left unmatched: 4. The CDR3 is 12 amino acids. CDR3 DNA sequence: TGTGCCAGCGGGACAGGGGTGGGCGAGCAGTACTTC. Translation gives CASGTGVGEQYF.

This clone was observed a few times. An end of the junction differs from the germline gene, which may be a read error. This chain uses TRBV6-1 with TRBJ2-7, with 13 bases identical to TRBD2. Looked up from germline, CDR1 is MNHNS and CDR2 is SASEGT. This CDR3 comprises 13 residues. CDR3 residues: CASMGGLAGINFF. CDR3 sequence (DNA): TGTGCCAGCATGGGGGGACTAGCGGGGATTAACTTCTTC.

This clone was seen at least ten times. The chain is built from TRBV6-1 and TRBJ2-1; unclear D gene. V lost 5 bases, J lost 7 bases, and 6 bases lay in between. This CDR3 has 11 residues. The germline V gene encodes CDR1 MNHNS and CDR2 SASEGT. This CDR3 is CASSLSNEQFF. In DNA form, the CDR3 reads TGTGCCAGCAGTTTGTCGAATGAGCAGTTCTTC.

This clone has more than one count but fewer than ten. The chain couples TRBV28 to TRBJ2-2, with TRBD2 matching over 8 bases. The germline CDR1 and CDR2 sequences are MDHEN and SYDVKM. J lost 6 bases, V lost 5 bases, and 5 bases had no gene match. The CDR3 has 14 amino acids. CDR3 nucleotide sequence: TGTGCCAGCAGTATGACTAGCGCGGCCGGGGAGCTGTTTTTT. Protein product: CASSMTSAAGELFF.

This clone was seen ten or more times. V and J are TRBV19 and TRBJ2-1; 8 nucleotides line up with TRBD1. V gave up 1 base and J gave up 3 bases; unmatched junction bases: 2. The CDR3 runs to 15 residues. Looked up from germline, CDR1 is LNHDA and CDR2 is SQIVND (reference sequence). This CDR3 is CASSIGTGFYNEQFF. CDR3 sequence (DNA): TGTGCCAGTAGTATAGGGACAGGGTTCTACAATGAGCAGTTCTTC. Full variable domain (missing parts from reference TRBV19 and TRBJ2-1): DGGITQSPKYLFRKEGQNVTLSCEQNLNHDAMYWYRQDPGQGLRLIYYSQIVNDFQKGDIAEGYSVSREKKESFPLTVTSAQKNPTAFYLCASSIGTGFYNEQFFGPGTRLTVL.

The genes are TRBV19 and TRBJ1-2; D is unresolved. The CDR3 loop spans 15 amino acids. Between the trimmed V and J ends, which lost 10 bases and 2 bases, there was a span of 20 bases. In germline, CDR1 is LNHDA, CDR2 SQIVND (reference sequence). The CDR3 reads CATRRNWAPNYGYTF. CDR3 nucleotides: TGTGCCACAAGGCGAAATTGGGCCCCAAACTATGGCTACACCTTC.

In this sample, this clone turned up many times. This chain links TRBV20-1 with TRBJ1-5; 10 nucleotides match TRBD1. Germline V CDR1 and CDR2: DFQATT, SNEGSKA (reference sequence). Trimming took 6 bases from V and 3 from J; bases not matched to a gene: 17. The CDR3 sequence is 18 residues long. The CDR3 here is CSATEAGQGSIYNQPQHF. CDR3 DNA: TGCAGTGCAACAGAGGCGGGACAGGGGTCGATTTACAATCAGCCCCAGCATTTT.

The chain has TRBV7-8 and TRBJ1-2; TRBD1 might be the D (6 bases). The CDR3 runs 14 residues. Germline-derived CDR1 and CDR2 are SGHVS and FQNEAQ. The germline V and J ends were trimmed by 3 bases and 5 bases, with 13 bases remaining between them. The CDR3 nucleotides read TGTGCCAGCAGCTTGCAACAGGGCGCTTATGGCTACACCTTC. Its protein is CASSLQQGAYGYTF.